This T cell receptor (beta chain) is from a study of T cell responses to AZD1222 COVID-19 vaccine. The study's findings and limits: The donors showed a predominance of white British ancestry and of females, with possible underestimation of clonal diversity. Spike-specific TCR breadth and depth grew following two AZD1222 doses. CD4 TCRs associated with vaccination spanned spike, dominating at 160-218 and 743-854.

Pooling was applied to second doses at about 4 or about 12 weeks. The germline CDR1 and CDR2 sequences are MNHEY and SVGEGT. This CDR3 region has 13 residues. V was clipped by 0 bases and J by 4 bases, with 3 bases between them. The protocol was immunoSEQ multiplex PCR, while the TCRdb copy is restricted to in-frame clones and leaves out a portion. The table records some 170,000 clones, 85% to 95% of them present only once. This clone was found once. Its antigen is not known. The starting material was peripheral blood, obtained 28 days after the second AZD1222 dose. The TCR comes from an adult who received the AZD1222 COVID-19 vaccine. The chain has TRBV6-2 or TRBV6-3 and TRBJ2-2, with unresolved D. CDR3 in DNA: TGTGCCAGCAGTTACTCTGCCACCGGGGAGCTGTTTTTT. The encoded protein is CASSYSATGELFF.